This T cell receptor (beta chain) was identified in a study of blood T cell repertoires in COVID-19 (dated by TCRdb to between 2020 and 2021). A note on the overall study: Samples from collaborators originated in the United States, Italy and Spain and spanned both the acute and convalescent phases of COVID-19. The repertoires were released in a freely available public database intended as a resource for research on the immune response to SARS-CoV-2. Deeply sampled blood TCRbeta repertoires from subjects exposed to, actively infected with, or recovered from COVID-19 were included in the dataset. Where HLA class I and class II types were available, the types were taken from metadata supplied by the sample provider, not from assay-based typing. The samples were drawn from two sources: the first 160 participants of the ongoing ImmuneRACE study, and 1,200 or so subjects contributed by 6 global collaborators. The prospective study material was composed of cDNA or gDNA derived from T cells, B-cell-depleted T cells, or PBMCs. Nearly every sample came with metadata listing a de-identified subject ID, COVID-19 status, age in years and sex. What the research found in general, with its limitations: The quantity of clinical and demographic metadata differed by source and by participant and was supplied without curation.

TCRbeta CDR3 regions were amplified from genomic DNA by means of the immunoSEQ Assay, a bias-controlled multiplex PCR. Per the original workflow: The number of nucleated cells in each sample was estimated from the amplification of reference gene primers within the assay. To quantify the absolute abundance of each unique TCRbeta CDR3 rearrangement, sequence reads were collapsed and filtered. For each sample, productive Simpson clonality was calculated by taking the square root of Simpson's diversity index across productive rearrangements. What TCRdb holds here is the immuneACCESS table cut down to in-frame rearrangements. Part of the clones is not present; checked against another copy, under half of the missing clones reflect an unresolved V gene, and the others are unexplained. V, J and clone size reflect that table, while D and trimming were determined from the DNA. The sample yields some 700,000 clones; 70% to 90% were counted once. The ten biggest clones cover roughly 0.25% of the sample.

The germline V and J ends show losses of 2 bases and 5 bases respectively, and no gene match explains 11 bases of the junction. Taken from the germline V gene, the CDR1 and CDR2 loops are MNHEY and SVGEGT. The CDR3, cysteine through phenylalanine, is 16 amino acids long. The read is trimmed to its CDR3 DNA, 48 bases read in frame from base 1. Concerning this clone itself: The clone's antigen remains unknown. No much larger clonotype is one base removed from it; base qualities were not supplied.

Whole blood was collected in K2EDTA tubes by collaborating institutions according to the institutions' own protocols. For TCRbeta analysis, collaborators shipped samples as frozen whole blood, isolated PBMCs, or DNA extracted from either of those sample types. The sequenced sample was peripheral blood. In this chain, TRBV6-2 or TRBV6-3 is recombined with TRBJ1-2, with TRBD1 matching 7 junction bases. The sequence was obtained from a woman under 30 with acute or convalescent COVID-19. The CDR3 reads CASSYPPGQANYGYTF. The nucleotide sequence is TGTGCCAGCAGTTACCCCCCCGGACAGGCAAATTATGGCTACACCTTC.